This T cell receptor (beta chain) originates from a study of cytomegalovirus exposure and HLA in healthy donors. The CDR3 is 14 amino acids. Germline CDR1 SEHNR, CDR2 FQNEAQ (reference sequence). V dropped 1 base and J dropped 2 bases, with 5 bases sitting between them. In this sample, this clone turned up a few times. PCR amplification relied on 60 Vbeta primers (plus 13 Jbeta primers). TCRdb's table, derived via immunoSEQ multiplex PCR, lists solely in-frame clones and lacks some. The sample lists about 150,000 clones; roughly 88% were seen once. This chain uses TRBV7-9 with TRBJ2-2; D may be TRBD2 (5 bases). Sequenced sample: PBMCs. The TCR was taken from a woman younger than 30 in good health and CMV-seronegative. In nucleotides, the CDR3 is TGTGCCAGCAGCTTAGGGACTAACACCGGGGAGCTGTTTTTT. The encoded protein is CASSLGTNTGELFF. Combining the CDR3 with reference TRBV7-9 and TRBJ2-2 gives the whole variable domain DTGVSQNPRHKITKRGQNVTFRCDPISEHNRLYWYRQTLGQGPEFLTYFQNEAQLEKSRLLSDRFSAERPKGSFSTLEIQRTEQGDSAMYLCASSLGTNTGELFFGEGSRLTVL.